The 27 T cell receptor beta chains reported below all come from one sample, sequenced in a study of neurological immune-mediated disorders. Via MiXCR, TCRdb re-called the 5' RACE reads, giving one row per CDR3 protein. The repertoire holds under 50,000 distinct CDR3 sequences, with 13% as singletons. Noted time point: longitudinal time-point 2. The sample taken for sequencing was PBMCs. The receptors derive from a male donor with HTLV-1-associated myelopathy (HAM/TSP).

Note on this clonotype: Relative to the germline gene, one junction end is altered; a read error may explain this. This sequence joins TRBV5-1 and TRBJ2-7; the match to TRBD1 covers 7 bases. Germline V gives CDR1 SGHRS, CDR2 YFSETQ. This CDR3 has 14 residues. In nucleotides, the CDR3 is TGCCCCAGCAGCTCCAACAGGGGTACCTACGAGCAGTACTTC. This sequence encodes CPSSSNRGTYEQYF. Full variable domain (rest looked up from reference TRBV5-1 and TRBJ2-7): KAGVTQTPRYLIKTRGQQVTLSCSPISGHRSVSWYQQTPGQGLQFLFEYFSETQRNKGNFPGRFSGRQFSNSRSEMNVSTLELGDSALYLCPSSSNRGTYEQYFGPGTRLTVT.

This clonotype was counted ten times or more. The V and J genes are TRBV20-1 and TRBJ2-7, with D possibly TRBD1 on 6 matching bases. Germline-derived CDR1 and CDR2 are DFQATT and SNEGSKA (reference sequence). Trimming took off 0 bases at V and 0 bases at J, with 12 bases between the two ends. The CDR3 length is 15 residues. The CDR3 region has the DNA TGCAGTGCTAGAGACGCAGGGGTGAGCTCCTACGAGCAGTACTTC. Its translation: CSARDAGVSSYEQYF.

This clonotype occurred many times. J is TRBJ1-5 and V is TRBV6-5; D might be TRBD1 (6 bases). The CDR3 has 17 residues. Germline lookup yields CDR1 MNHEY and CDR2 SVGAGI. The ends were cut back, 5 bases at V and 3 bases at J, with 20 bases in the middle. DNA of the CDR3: TGTGCCAGCAGTCCACTCCTTTCGACAGGCTACAATCAGCCCCAGCATTTT. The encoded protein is CASSPLLSTGYNQPQHF.

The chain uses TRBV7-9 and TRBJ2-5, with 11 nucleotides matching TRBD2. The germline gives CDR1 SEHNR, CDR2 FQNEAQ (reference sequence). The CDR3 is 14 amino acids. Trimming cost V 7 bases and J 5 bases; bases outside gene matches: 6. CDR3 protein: CASTRSGGVETQYF. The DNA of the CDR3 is TGTGCCAGCACTCGTAGCGGGGGGGTGGAGACCCAGTACTTC. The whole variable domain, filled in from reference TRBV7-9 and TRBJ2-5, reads DTGVSQNPRHKITKRGQNVTFRCDPISEHNRLYWYRQTLGQGPEFLTYFQNEAQLEKSRLLSDRFSAERPKGSFSTLEIQRTEQGDSAMYLCASTRSGGVETQYFGPGTRLLVL.

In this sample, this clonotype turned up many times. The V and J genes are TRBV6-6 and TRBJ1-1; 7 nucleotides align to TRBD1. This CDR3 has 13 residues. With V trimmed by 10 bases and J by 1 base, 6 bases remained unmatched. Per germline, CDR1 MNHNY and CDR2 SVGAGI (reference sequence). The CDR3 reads CATNDRANTEAFF. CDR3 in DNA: TGTGCCACTAACGACAGGGCGAACACTGAAGCTTTCTTT.

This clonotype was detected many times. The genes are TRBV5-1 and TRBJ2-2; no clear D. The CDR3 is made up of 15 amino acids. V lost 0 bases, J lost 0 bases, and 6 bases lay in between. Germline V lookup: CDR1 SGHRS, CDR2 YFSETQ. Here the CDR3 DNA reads TGCGCCAGCAGCTTGGGAACCGCGAACACCGGGGAGCTGTTTTTT. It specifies CASSLGTANTGELFF.

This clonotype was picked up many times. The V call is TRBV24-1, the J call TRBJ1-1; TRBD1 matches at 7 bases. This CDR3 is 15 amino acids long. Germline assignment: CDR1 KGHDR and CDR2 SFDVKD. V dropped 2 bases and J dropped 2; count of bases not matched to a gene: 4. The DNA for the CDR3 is TGTGCCACCAGTGATTCAAGACAGGGAAACACTGAAGCTTTCTTT. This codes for CATSDSRQGNTEAFF.

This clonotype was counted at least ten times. CDR3 DNA: TGTGCCAGCAGCGTGGGTCAATCCTACGAGCAGTACTTC. This encodes CASSVGQSYEQYF. J is TRBJ2-7 and V is TRBV7-2; no definite D call. The CDR3 runs 13 residues. V was trimmed by 5 bases and J by 1 base, leaving 9 bases between them. The germline V gene has CDR1 SGHTA and CDR2 FQGNSA.

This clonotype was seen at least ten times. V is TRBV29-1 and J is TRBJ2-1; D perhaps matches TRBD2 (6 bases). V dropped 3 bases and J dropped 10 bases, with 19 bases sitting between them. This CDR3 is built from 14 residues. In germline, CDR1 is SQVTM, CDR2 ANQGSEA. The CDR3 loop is CSVDRRGRLGEQFF. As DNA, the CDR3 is TGCAGCGTTGATCGAAGGGGACGACTAGGAGAGCAGTTCTTC.

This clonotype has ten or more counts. The CDR3 DNA sequence: TGCAGCGTTGAAAAGAGCACAGATACGCAGTATTTT. This translates into CSVEKSTDTQYF. The chain carries TRBV29-1 and TRBJ2-3; D ambiguous. Trimming pared 2 bases from V and 0 bases from J, leaving 3 bases between. Germline V gene data show CDR1 as SQVTM and CDR2 as ANQGSEA. The length of the CDR3 is 12 residues.

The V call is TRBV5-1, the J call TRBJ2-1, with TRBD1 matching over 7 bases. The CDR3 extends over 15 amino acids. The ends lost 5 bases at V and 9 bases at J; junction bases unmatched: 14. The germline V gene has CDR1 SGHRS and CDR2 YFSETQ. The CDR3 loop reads CASRGQSGVNSEQFF. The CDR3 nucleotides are TGCGCCAGCAGGGGACAGAGTGGCGTAAATTCTGAGCAGTTCTTC.

CDR3 bases: TGCGCCAGCAGCTTGGTAGCGGGGAGCTCCTACAATGAGCAGTTCTTC. Amino acids: CASSLVAGSSYNEQFF. The chain has TRBV5-1 and TRBJ2-1; 8 nucleotides match TRBD2. V dropped 0 bases and J dropped 0; count of bases not matched to a gene: 2. Germline V lookup: CDR1 SGHRS, CDR2 YFSETQ. The CDR3 loop spans 16 amino acids.

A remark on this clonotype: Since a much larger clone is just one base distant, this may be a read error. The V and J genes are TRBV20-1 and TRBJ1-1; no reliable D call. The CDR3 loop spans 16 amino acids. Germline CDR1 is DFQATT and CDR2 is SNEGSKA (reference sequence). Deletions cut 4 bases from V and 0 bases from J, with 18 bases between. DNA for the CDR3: TGCAGTGCTATGAGGGCAGGCGGAGCCATGAACACTGAAGCTTTCTTT. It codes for CSAMRAGGAMNTEAFF.

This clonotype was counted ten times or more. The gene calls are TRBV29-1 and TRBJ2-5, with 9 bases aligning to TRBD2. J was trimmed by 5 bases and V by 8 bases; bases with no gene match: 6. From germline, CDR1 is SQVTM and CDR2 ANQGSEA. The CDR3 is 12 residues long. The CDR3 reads CSTGLALETQYF. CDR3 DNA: TGCAGCACCGGACTAGCGCTGGAGACCCAGTACTTC.

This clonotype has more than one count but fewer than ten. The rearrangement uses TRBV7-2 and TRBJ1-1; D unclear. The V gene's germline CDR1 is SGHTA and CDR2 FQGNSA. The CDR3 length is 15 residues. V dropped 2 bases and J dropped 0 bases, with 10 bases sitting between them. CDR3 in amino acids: CASSLMAGMNTEAFF. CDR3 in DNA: TGTGCCAGCAGCTTAATGGCAGGAATGAACACTGAAGCTTTCTTT.

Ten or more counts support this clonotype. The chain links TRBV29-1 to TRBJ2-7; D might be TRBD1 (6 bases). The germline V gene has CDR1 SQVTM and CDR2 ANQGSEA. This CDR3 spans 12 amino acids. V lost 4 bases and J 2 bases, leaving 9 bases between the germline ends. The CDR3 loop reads CSVAQGTYEQYF. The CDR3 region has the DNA TGCAGCGTTGCACAGGGAACCTACGAGCAGTACTTC.

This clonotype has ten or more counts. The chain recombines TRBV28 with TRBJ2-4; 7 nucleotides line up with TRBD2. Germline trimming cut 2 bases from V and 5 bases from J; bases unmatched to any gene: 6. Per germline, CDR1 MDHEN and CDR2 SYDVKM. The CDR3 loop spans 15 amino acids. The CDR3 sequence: CASSLMAGRENIQYF. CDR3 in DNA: TGTGCCAGCAGTTTAATGGCAGGGAGGGAAAACATTCAGTACTTC. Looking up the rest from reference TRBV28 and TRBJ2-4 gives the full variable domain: DVKVTQSSRYLVKRTGEKVFLECVQDMDHENMFWYRQDPGLGLRLIYFSYDVKMKEKGDIPEGYSVSREKKERFSLILESASTNQTSMYLCASSLMAGRENIQYFGAGTRLSVL.

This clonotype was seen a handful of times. The CDR3 protein is CASRVGGAIYEQYF. The CDR3 DNA reads as TGTGCCAGCAGGGTCGGGGGGGCCATCTACGAGCAGTACTTC. This chain connects TRBV28 to TRBJ2-7, with 8 bases aligning to TRBD2. Germline-derived CDR1 and CDR2 are MDHEN and SYDVKM. The length of the CDR3 is 14 residues. V shed 6 bases and J 3 bases; nucleotides not matched to a gene: 7.

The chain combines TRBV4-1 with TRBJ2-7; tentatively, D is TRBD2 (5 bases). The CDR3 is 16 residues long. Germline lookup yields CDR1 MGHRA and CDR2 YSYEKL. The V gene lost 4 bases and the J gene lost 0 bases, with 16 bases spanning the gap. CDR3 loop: CASSLIPDSTSYEQYF. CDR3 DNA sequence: TGCGCCAGCAGCCTTATTCCGGACTCCACCTCCTACGAGCAGTACTTC.

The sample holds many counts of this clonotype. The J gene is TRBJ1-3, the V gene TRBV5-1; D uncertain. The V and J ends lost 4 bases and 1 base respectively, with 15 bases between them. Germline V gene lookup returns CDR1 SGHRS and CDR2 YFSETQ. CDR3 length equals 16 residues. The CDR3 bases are TGCGCCAGCAGCCCGGCCGGGGAGCAGTCTGGAAACACCATATATTTT. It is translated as CASSPAGEQSGNTIYF.

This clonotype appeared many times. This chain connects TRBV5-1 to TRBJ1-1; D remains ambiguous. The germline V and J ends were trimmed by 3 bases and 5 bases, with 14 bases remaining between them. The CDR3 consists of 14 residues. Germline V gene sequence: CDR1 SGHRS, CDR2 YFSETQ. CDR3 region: CASSYGGGRTEAFF. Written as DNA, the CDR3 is TGCGCCAGCAGCTACGGAGGAGGGAGGACTGAAGCTTTCTTT.

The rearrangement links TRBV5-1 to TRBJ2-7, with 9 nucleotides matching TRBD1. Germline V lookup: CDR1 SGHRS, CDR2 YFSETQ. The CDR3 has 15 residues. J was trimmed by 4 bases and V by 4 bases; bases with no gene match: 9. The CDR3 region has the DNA TGCGCCAGCAGCGCGGCCGGGACAGGGTTGTACGAGCAGTACTTC. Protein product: CASSAAGTGLYEQYF.

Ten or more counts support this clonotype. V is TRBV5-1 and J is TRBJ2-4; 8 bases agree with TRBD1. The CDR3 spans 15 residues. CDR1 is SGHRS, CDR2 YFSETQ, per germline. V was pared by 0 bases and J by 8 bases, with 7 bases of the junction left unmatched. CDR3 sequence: CASSLGWTGTDIQYF. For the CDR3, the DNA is TGCGCCAGCAGCTTGGGGTGGACAGGGACGGACATTCAGTACTTC.

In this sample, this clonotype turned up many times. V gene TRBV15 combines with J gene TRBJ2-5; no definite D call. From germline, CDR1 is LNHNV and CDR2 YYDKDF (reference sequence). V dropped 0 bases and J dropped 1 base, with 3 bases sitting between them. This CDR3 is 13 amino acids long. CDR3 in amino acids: CATSRESQETQYF. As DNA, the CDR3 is TGTGCCACCAGCAGAGAGTCCCAAGAGACCCAGTACTTC.

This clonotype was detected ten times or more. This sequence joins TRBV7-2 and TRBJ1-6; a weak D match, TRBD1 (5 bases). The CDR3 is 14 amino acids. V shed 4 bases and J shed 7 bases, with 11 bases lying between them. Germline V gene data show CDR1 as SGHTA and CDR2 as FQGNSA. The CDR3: CASSSLGENSPLHF. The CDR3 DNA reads TGTGCCAGCAGCTCCTTAGGGGAAAATTCACCCCTCCACTTT.

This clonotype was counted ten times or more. CDR3 nucleotides: TGTGCCAGCAGCACCCCTAGGGGGGGCAAAAACATTCAGTACTTC. Amino acids: CASSTPRGGKNIQYF. The chain uses TRBV28 and TRBJ2-4, with D perhaps TRBD2 (7 bases). V dropped 6 bases and J dropped 3 bases, with 15 bases sitting between them. This CDR3 region has 15 residues. The V gene's germline CDR1 is MDHEN and CDR2 SYDVKM.

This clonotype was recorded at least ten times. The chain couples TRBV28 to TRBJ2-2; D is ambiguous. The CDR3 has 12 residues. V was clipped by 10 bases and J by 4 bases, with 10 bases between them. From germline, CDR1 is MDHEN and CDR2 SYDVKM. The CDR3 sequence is CATEEFTGELFF. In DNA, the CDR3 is TGTGCCACCGAAGAGTTCACCGGGGAGCTGTTTTTT.